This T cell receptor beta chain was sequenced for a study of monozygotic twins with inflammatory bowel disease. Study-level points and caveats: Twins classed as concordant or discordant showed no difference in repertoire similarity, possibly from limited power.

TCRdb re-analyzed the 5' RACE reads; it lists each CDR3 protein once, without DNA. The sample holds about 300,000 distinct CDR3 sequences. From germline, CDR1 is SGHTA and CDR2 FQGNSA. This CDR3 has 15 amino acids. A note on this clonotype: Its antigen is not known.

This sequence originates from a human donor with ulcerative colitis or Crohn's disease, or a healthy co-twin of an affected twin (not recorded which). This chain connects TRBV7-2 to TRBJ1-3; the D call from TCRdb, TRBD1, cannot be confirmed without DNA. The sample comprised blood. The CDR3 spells CASSPPGWFGNTIYF.